These T cell receptor beta chains were read from a single sample in a study of early T cells in non-severe SARS-CoV-2 infection. TCRdb re-analysed the 5' RACE reads in MiXCR, keeping a single row per CDR3 protein. The table shows tens of thousands of distinct CDR3 sequences, with approximately 6% occurring only once. The sample was whole blood. Source of these receptors: an adult who was a healthcare worker with PCR-confirmed SARS-CoV-2 infection or an uninfected control (not recorded which). Each CDR3 is given with its conserved first and last residue.

TRBJ2-1 | TRBV20-1 | CSARFEAQFF
TRBJ2-7 | TRBV11-2 | CASSTGADSTAEQYF
TRBJ2-7 | TRBV18 | CASSPAGEGRDEQYF
TRBJ2-1 | TRBV10-3 | CAALSGQGNEQFF
TRBJ2-1 | TRBV18 | CASSPLEVDNEQFF
TRBJ2-5 | TRBV20-1 | CSARVRVETQYF
TRBJ2-1 | TRBV20-1 | CSAPGTSGANEQFF
TRBJ2-5 | TRBV7-9 | CASSLTTSEETQYF
TRBJ2-1 | TRBV7-8 | CASSSEGTTTYNEQFF
TRBJ2-7 | TRBV5-5 | CASSFVAGGTYEQYF
TRBJ2-2 | TRBV28 | CASSLTRELFF
TRBJ1-2 | TRBV19 | CASSIAPGYGYTF
TRBJ1-5 | TRBV19 | CASSIGQGDQPQHF
TRBJ1-1 | TRBV20-1 | CSAGDPKQGANTEAFF
TRBJ1-3 | TRBV12-3/TRBV12-4 | CASSSGAVAGNTIYF
TRBJ1-5 | TRBV6-5 | CASSTTGAHQPQHF
TRBJ2-7 | TRBV7-2 | CASSLIISEQYF
TRBJ2-7 | TRBV28 | CASRLPGLAGGEQYF
TRBJ2-7 | TRBV20-1 | CSAREVTSGTYEQYF
TRBJ2-2 | TRBV6-4 | CASSEGQTGELFF
TRBJ2-7 | TRBV18 | CASSSGSSGAYEQYF
TRBJ2-1 | TRBV10-3 | CAITPGQGNEQFF
TRBJ2-2 | TRBV29-1 | CSVSGGLVPSGELFF
TRBJ2-2 | TRBV7-2 | CASSPLPAGTGELFF
TRBJ2-7 | TRBV6-1 | CASKDGTWSYEQYF
TRBJ2-7 | TRBV5-1 | CASSKDREAYEQYF
TRBJ2-2 | TRBV27 | CASGQGAGELFF
TRBJ2-7 | TRBV6-2/TRBV6-3 | CASSITSGTPSYEQYF
TRBJ2-3 | TRBV19 | CASRRADTQYF
TRBJ1-1 | TRBV29-1 | CSVGVGLNTEAFF
TRBJ2-2 | TRBV6-5 | CASTPLTPGELFF
TRBJ2-3 | TRBV28 | CASSPGGPADTQYF
TRBJ1-5 | TRBV12-3/TRBV12-4 | CASSLGVGNQPQHF
TRBJ2-7 | TRBV18 | CASSPRLSGRYEQYF
TRBJ1-1 | TRBV7-8 | CASSLGRIGGGKNTEAFF
TRBJ2-2 | TRBV29-1 | CSVEDSNTGELFF
TRBJ2-5 | TRBV6-6 | CASSKGSGSLGETQYF
TRBJ1-1 | TRBV28 | CASRARQGAAFF
TRBJ2-3 | TRBV11-3 | CASSSGGTPSTDTQYF
TRBJ2-1 | TRBV29-1 | CSARRADEQFF
TRBJ2-7 | TRBV6-2/TRBV6-3 | CASSTTGQGALSYEQYF
TRBJ2-7 | TRBV29-1 | CSVDGPGSYEQYF
TRBJ1-4 | TRBV7-9 | CASSFIEGKLFF
TRBJ2-7 | TRBV25-1 | CASSESTSYEQYF
TRBJ2-1 | TRBV7-9 | CASSLGQVIYNEQFF
TRBJ2-3 | TRBV5-5 | CASSLDSDSTDTQYF
TRBJ1-5 | TRBV27 | CASSPRTGGSNQPQHF
TRBJ2-1 | TRBV6-6 | CASKVSGSNNEQFF
TRBJ2-7 | TRBV11-2 | CASSSPRFRQYF
TRBJ2-1 | TRBV29-1 | CSVDNLAGGNEQFF
TRBJ2-3 | TRBV7-3 | CASSSAGSIDTQYF
TRBJ2-3 | TRBV5-5 | CASSLGTGLSTDTQYF
TRBJ1-1 | TRBV3-1 | CASSLTTRNTEAFF
TRBJ1-1 | TRBV27 | CASSQAFF
TRBJ2-7 | TRBV29-1 | CSVGGQPYYEQYF